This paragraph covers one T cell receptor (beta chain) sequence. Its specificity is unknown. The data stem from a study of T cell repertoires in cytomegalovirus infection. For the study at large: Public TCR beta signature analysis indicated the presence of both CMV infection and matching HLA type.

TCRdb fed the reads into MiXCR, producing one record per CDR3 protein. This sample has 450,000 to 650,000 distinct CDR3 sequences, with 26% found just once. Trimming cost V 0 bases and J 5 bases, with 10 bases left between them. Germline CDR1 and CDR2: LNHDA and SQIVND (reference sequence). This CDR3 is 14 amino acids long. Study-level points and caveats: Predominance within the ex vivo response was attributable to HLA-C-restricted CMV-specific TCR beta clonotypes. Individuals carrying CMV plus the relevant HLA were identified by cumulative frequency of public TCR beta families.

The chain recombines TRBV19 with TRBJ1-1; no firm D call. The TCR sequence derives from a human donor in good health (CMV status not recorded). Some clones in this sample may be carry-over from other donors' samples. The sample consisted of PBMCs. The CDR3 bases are TGTGCCAGTAGTATAGACGGCGGAGGGACTGAAGCTTTCTTT. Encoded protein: CASSIDGGGTEAFF.